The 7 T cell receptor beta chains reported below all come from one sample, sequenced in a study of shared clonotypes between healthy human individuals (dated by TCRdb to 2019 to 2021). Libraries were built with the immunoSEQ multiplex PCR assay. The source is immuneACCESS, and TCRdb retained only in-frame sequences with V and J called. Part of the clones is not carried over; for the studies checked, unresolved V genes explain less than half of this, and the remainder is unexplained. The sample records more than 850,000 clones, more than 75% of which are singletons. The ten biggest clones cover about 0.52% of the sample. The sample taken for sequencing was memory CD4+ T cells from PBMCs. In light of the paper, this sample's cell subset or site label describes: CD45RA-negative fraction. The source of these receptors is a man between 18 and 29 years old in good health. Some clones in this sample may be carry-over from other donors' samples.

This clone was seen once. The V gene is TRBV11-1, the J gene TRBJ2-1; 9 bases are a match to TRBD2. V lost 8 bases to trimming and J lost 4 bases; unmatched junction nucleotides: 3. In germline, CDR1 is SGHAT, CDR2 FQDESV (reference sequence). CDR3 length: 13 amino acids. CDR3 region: CASSSGNYNEQFF. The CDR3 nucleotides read TGTGCCAGCTCTAGCGGGAATTACAATGAGCAGTTCTTC.

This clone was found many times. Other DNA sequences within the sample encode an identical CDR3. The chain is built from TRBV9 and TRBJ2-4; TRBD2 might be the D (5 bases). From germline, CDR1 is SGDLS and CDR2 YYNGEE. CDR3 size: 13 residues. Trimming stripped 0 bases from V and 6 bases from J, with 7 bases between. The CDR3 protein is CASSVGEGNIQYF. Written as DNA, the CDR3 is TGTGCCAGCAGCGTAGGTGAGGGAAACATTCAGTACTTC.

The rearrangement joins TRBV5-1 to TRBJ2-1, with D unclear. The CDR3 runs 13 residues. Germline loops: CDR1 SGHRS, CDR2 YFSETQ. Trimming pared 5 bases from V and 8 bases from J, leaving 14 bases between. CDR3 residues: CASRLGIGYEQFF. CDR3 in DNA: TGCGCCAGCAGGCTAGGTATAGGCTATGAGCAGTTCTTC.

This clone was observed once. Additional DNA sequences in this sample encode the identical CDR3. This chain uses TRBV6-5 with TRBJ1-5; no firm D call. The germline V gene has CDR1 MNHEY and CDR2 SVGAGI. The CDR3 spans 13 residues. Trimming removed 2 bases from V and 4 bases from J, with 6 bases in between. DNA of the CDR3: TGTGCCAGCAGTTACGGTAGAAATCAGCCCCAGCATTTT. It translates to CASSYGRNQPQHF.

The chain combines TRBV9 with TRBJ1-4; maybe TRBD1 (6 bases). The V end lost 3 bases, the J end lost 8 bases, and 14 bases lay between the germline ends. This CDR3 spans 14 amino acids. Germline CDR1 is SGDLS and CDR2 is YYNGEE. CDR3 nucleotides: TGTGCCAGCAGCGCTGAGTGGGGGGCGGAAAAACTGTTTTTT. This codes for CASSAEWGAEKLFF.

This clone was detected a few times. The CDR3 region has the DNA TGTGCCAGCAGAACCGACGGCTCGGTCACTGAAGCTTTCTTT. This translates into CASRTDGSVTEAFF. The chain recombines TRBV7-9 with TRBJ1-1; D is undetermined. The CDR3 totals 14 residues. Germline CDR1 is SEHNR and CDR2 is FQNEAQ (reference sequence). Trimming removed 6 bases at V and 4 bases at J, with 15 bases between. Combining the CDR3 with reference TRBV7-9 and TRBJ1-1 gives the whole variable domain DTGVSQNPRHKITKRGQNVTFRCDPISEHNRLYWYRQTLGQGPEFLTYFQNEAQLEKSRLLSDRFSAERPKGSFSTLEIQRTEQGDSAMYLCASRTDGSVTEAFFGQGTRLTVV.

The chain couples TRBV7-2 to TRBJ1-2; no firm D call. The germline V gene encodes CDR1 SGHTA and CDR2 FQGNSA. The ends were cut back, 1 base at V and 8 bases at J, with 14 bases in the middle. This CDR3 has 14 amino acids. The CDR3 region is CASSLDAPSRGYTF. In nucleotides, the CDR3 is TGTGCCAGCAGCTTAGATGCGCCGTCGAGGGGCTACACCTTC.